This T cell receptor (beta chain) stems from a study of OX40 agonist ivuxolimab in advanced cancers. Study information: Partial responses were achieved by three patients, one with hepatocellular carcinoma and two with cutaneous melanoma. Points from the study as a whole: On average, CD8+ T cells had more expanded clones than CD4+. By week 6 at 0.1 to 3.0 mg/kg, blood CD4+ and CD8+ T cells had expanded clonally.

About this clone: The antigen is undetermined.

Some clones are missing from TCRdb's copy, which holds only in-frame ones; the method was immunoSEQ multiplex PCR. The table has 49,000 or so clones, about nine tenths seen once. Blood was sampled at baseline, cycle 4 day 1, and cycle 7 day 1. The germline gives CDR1 LNHNV, CDR2 YYDKDF (reference sequence). CDR3 length: 16 amino acids. V gave up 5 bases and J gave up 2 bases; unmatched junction bases: 10. This chain connects TRBV15 to TRBJ2-5; 8 positions match TRBD1. Source: CD4+ or CD8+ T cells sorted from blood, taken in a trial of the OX40 agonist ivuxolimab. This clonotype originated in an adult with an advanced solid tumor such as melanoma, head and neck, liver or kidney cancer. The CDR3 sequence: CATSFGTGPKQETQYF. In nucleotides, the CDR3 is TGTGCCACCAGCTTCGGGACAGGTCCCAAACAAGAGACCCAGTACTTC.